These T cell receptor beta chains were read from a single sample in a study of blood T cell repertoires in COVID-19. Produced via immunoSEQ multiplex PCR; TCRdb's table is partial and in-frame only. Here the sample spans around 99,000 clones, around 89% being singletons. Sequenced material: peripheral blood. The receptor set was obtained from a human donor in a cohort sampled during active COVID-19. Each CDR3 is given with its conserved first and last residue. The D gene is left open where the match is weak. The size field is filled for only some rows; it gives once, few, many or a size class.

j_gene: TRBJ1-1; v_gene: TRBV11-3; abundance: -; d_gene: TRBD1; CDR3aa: CASSEGQVNTEAFF; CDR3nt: TGTGCCAGCAGCGAAGGACAGGTGAACACTGAAGCTTTCTTT
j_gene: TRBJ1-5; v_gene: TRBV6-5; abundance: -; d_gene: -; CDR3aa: CASRDSLNQPQHF; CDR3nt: TGTGCCAGCAGGGACAGTTTGAATCAGCCCCAGCATTTT
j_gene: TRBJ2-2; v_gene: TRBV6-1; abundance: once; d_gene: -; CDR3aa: CASSGLWGGGNTGELFF; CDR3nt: TGTGCCAGCAGTGGGCTGTGGGGCGGGGGCAACACCGGGGAGCTGTTTTTT
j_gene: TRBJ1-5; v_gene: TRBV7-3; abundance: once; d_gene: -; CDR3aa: CASSLVGYRAYSNQPQHF; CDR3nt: TGTGCCAGCAGCTTAGTAGGGTACAGGGCTTATAGCAATCAGCCCCAGCATTTT
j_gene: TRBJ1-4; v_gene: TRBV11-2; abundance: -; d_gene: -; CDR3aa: CASTSGVQNEKLFF; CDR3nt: TGTGCCAGCACCTCCGGGGTACAAAATGAAAAACTGTTTTTT
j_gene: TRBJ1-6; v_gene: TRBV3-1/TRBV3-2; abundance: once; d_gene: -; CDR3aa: CASSQQGFGSPLHF; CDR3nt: TGTGCCAGCAGCCAACAGGGATTCGGGTCACCCCTCCACTTT
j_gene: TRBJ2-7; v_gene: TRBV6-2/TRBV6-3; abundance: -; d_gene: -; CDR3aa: CASSLSLQGFPYEQYF; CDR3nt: TGTGCCAGCAGCCTCTCCCTACAGGGATTTCCCTACGAGCAGTACTTC
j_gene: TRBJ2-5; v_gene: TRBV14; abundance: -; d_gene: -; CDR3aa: CASSQDRSGTQYF; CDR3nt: TGTGCCAGCAGCCAAGATAGGAGCGGGACCCAGTACTTC
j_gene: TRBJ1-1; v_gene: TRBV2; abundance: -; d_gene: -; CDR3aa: CASSEWTGAEAFF; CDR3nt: TGTGCCAGCAGTGAATGGACTGGCGCTGAAGCTTTCTTT
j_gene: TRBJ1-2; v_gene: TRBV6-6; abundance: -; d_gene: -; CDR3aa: CASRKLGGGDFDGYTF; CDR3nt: TGTGCCAGCAGAAAACTCGGAGGGGGGGATTTTGATGGCTACACCTTC
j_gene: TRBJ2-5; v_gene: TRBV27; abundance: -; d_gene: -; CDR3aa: CASSLPNQETQYF; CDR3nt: TGTGCCAGCAGTTTACCCAATCAAGAGACCCAGTACTTC
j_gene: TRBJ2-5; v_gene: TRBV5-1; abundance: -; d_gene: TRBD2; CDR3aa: CASSVEGLAGETQYF; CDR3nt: TGCGCCAGCAGCGTGGAAGGACTAGCGGGAGAGACCCAGTACTTC
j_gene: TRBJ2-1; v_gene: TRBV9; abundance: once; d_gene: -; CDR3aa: CASSPDREGTWFNEQFF; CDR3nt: TGTGCCAGCAGCCCGGACAGGGAGGGGACTTGGTTCAATGAGCAGTTCTTC
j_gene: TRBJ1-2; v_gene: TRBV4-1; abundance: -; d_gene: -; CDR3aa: CASSLTDANSNYGYTF; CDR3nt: TGCGCCAGCAGCCTGACAGACGCTAACTCTAACTATGGCTACACCTTC
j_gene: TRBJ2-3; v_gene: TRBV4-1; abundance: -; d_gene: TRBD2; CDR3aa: CASSQAGLAGSTDTQYF; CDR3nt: TGCGCCAGCAGCCAAGCGGGACTAGCGGGAAGCACAGATACGCAGTATTTT
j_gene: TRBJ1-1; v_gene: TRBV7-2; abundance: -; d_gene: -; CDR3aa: CASSLGRRNTEAFF; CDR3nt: TGTGCCAGCAGCTTGGGGCGTCGGAACACTGAAGCTTTCTTT
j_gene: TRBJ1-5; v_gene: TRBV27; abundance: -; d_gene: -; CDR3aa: CASGVGPQGPQHF; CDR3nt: TGTGCCAGCGGGGTGGGGCCTCAAGGGCCCCAGCATTTT
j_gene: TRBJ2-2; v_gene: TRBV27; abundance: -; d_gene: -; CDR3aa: CASSFFLGARTGELFF; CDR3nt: TGTGCCAGCAGTTTTTTCCTGGGGGCGAGAACCGGGGAGCTGTTTTTT
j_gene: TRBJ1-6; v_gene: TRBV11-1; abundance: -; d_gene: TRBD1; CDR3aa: CASSAGDRANSPLHF; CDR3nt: TGTGCCAGCAGCGCCGGGGACAGGGCTAATTCACCCCTCCACTTT
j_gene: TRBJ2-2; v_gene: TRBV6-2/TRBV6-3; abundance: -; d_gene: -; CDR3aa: CASSYGGLTGELFF; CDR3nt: TGTGCCAGCAGTTATGGGGGCCTTACCGGGGAGCTGTTTTTT
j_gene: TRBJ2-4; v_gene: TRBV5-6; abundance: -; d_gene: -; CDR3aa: CASSLASGAKNIQYF; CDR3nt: TGTGCCAGCAGCTTGGCCTCGGGAGCCAAAAACATTCAGTACTTC
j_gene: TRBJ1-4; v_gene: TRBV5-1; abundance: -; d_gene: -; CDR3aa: CASSPNHFNEKLFF; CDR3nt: TGCGCCAGCAGCCCGAACCACTTTAATGAAAAACTGTTTTTT
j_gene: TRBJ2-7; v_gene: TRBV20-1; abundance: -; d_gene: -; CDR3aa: CSQRAGYEQYF; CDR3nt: TGCAGTCAGAGGGCGGGTTACGAGCAGTACTTC
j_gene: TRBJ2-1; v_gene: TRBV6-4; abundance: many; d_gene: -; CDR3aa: CASSDSETKDTQFF; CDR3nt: TGTGCCAGCAGTGACTCCGAGACTAAAGATACGCAGTTCTTC
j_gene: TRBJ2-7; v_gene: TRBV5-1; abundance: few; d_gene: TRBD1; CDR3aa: CASSRTGGSLEQYF; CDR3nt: TGCGCCAGCAGCCGGACAGGGGGGTCTCTCGAGCAGTACTTC
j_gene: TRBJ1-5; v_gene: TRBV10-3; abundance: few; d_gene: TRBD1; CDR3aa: CAISGDSPRNQPQHF; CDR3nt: TGTGCCATCAGTGGGGACAGCCCAAGGAATCAGCCCCAGCATTTT
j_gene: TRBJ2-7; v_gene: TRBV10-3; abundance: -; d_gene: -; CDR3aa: CAISAGTGAYEQYF; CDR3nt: TGTGCCATATCAGCCGGGACTGGGGCCTACGAGCAGTACTTC
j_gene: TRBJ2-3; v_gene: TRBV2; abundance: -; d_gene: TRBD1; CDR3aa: CASRGTGGDTQYF; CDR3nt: TGTGCCAGCAGGGGGACAGGGGGCGATACGCAGTATTTT
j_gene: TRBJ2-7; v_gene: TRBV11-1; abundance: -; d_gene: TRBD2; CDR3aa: CASSLATLAGGPSSYEQYF; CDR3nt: TGTGCCAGCAGCTTAGCGACGCTAGCGGGGGGCCCTAGCTCCTACGAGCAGTACTTC
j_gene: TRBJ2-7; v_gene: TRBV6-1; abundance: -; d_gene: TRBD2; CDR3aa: CASSEFSGGAHEQYF; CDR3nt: TGTGCCAGCAGTGAATTTAGCGGGGGGGCCCACGAGCAGTACTTC
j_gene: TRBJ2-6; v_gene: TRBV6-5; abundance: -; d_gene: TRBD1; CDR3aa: CASSYTTGAGANVLTF; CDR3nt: TGTGCCAGCAGTTACACAACAGGGGCCGGGGCCAACGTCCTGACTTTC
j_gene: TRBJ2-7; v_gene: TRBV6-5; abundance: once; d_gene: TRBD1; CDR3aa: CASRLRTGGVYEQYF; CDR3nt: TGTGCCAGCAGGTTACGGACAGGGGGTGTTTACGAGCAGTACTTC
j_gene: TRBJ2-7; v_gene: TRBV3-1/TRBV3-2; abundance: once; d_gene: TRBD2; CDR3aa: CASSLRTSVSYEQYF; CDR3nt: TGTGCCAGCAGCCTACGGACTAGCGTCTCCTACGAGCAGTACTTC
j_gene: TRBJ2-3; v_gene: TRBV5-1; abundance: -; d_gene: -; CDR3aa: CASSPRTDTQYF; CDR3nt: TGCGCCAGCAGCCCGCGGACAGATACGCAGTATTTT
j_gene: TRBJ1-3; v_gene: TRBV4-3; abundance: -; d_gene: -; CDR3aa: CASSQSPTGSGNTIYF; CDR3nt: TGCGCCAGCAGCCAATCCCCCACAGGGTCCGGAAACACCATATATTTT
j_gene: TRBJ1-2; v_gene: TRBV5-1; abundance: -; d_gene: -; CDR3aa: CASSSDSNYGYTF; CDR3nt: TGCGCCAGCAGCTCGGACAGTAACTATGGCTACACCTTC
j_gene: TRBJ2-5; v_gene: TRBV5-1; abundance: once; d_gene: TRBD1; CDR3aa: CASSLGQGLIVETQYF; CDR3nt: TGCGCCAGCAGCCTAGGACAGGGGCTCATCGTAGAGACCCAGTACTTC
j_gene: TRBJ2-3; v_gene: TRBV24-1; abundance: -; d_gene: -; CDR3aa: CATSGNSRALPFTDTQYF; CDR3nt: TGTGCCACCAGTGGAAACTCGCGGGCGCTTCCCTTCACAGATACGCAGTATTTT
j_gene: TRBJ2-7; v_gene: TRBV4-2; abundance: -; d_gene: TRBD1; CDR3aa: CASGRQGSYEQYF; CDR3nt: TGTGCCAGCGGACGACAGGGGTCCTACGAGCAGTACTTC
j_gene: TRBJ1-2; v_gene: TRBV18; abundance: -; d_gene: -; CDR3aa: CASSPPGTKIPYGYTF; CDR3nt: TGTGCCAGCTCACCACCGGGGACAAAAATCCCCTATGGCTACACCTTC
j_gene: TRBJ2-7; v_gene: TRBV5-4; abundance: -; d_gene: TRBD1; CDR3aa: CASSLIGTVTYEQYF; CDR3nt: TGTGCCAGCAGCTTAATAGGGACAGTGACATACGAGCAGTACTTC
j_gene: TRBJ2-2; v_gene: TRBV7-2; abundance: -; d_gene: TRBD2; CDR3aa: CASSPGTSGSRTGELFF; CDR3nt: TGTGCCAGCAGCCCCGGGACTAGCGGGAGCAGAACCGGGGAGCTGTTTTTT
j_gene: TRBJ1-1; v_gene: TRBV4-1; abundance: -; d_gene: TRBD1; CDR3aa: CASSQAVQGAYVWYGAFF; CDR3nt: TGCGCCAGCAGCCAAGCGGTACAGGGGGCGTATGTGTGGTATGGAGCTTTCTTT
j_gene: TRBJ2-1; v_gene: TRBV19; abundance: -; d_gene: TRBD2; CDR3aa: CASSIGGTVAGVRNEQFF; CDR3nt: TGTGCCAGTAGTATTGGGGGTACCGTAGCGGGAGTTCGCAATGAGCAGTTCTTC
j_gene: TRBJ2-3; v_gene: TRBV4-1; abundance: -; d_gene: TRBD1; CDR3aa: CASSQTPTGGIIDTQYF; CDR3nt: TGCGCCAGCAGCCAGACGCCCACAGGGGGCATAATAGATACGCAGTATTTT
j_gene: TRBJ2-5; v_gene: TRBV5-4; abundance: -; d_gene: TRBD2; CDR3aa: CASSLRLAGAQETQYF; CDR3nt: TGTGCCAGCAGCCTCCGACTAGCGGGGGCTCAAGAGACCCAGTACTTC
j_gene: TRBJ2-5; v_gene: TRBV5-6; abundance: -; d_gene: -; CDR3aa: CASSPFRGSGGTQYF; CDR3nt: TGTGCCAGCAGCCCGTTTAGGGGGTCAGGAGGGACCCAGTACTTC
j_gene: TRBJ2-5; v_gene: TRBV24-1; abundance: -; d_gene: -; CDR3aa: CATSEAGTSSMIETQYF; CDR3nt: TGTGCCACCAGTGAGGCCGGGACATCAAGTATGATAGAGACCCAGTACTTC
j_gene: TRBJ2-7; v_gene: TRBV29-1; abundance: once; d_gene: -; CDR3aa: CSVGRQGSLHEQYF; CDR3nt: TGCAGCGTTGGGCGGCAGGGGTCCCTCCACGAGCAGTACTTC
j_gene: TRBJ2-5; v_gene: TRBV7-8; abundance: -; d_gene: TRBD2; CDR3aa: CASSPIGFGGGSRGETQYF; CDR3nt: TGTGCCAGCAGCCCTATTGGCTTTGGCGGGGGTTCTCGTGGAGAGACCCAGTACTTC
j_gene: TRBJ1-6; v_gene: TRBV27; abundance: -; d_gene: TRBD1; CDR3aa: CASSLRSTGQSPLHF; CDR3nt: TGTGCCAGCAGTTTAAGGTCGACAGGGCAATCACCCCTCCACTTT
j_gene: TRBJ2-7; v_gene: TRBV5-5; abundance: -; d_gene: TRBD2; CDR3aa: CASSLSGTSGYEQYF; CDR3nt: TGTGCCAGCAGCTTATCCGGGACTAGCGGTTACGAGCAGTACTTC
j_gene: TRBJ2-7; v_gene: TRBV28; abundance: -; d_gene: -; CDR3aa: CASQKSPYEQYF; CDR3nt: TGTGCCAGCCAAAAGAGCCCCTACGAGCAGTACTTC
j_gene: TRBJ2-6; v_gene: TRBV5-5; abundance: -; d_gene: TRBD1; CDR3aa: CASSLSWGTGSRGANVLTF; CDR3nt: TGTGCCAGCAGCTTGTCATGGGGGACAGGATCTCGTGGGGCCAACGTCCTGACTTTC
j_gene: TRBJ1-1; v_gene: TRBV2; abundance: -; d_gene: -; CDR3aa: CASSHPRWRLAFF; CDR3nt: TGTGCCAGCAGCCATCCGAGGTGGCGGCTGGCTTTCTTT
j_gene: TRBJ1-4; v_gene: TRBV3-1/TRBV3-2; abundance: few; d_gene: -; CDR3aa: CASSQDRTDDNEKLFF; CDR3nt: TGTGCCAGCAGCCAAGATCGGACAGATGATAATGAAAAACTGTTTTTT
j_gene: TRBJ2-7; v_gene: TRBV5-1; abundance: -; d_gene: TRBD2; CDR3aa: CASSVQTSGSAYEQYF; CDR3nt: TGCGCCAGCAGCGTCCAGACTAGCGGGAGCGCCTACGAGCAGTACTTC
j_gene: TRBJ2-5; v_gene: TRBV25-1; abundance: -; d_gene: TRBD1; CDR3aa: CASRPGRDRVAETQYF; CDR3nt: TGTGCCAGCAGGCCCGGGCGGGACAGGGTGGCAGAGACCCAGTACTTC
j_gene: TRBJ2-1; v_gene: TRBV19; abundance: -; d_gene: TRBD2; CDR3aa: CASTPASGSIGQFF; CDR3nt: TGTGCCAGTACTCCCGCTAGCGGGAGTATAGGGCAGTTCTTC
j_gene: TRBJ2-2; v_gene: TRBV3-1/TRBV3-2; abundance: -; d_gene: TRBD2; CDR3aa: CASSSYSGGLDTGELFF; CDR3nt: TGTGCCAGCAGCTCATATAGCGGGGGGTTGGACACCGGGGAGCTGTTTTTT